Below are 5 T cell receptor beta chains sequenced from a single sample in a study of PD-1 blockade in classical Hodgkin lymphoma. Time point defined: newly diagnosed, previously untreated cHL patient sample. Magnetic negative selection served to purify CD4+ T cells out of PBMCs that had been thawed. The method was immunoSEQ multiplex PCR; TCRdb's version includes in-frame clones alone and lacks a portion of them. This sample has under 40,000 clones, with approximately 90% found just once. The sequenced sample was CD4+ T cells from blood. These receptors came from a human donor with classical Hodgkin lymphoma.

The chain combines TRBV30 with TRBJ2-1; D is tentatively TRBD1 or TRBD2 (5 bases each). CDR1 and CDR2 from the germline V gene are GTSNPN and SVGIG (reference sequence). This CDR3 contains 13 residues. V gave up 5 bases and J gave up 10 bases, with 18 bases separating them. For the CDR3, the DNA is TGTGCCTGGTCAGGCAGAGCCCGGGGCGAGCAGTTCTTC. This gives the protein CAWSGRARGEQFF.

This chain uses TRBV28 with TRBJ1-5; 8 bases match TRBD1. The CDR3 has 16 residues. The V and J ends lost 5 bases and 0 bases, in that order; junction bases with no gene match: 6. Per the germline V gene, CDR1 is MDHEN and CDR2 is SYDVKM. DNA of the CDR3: TGTGCCAGCAGTCCGGGACAGGACTATAGCAATCAGCCCCAGCATTTT. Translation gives CASSPGQDYSNQPQHF.

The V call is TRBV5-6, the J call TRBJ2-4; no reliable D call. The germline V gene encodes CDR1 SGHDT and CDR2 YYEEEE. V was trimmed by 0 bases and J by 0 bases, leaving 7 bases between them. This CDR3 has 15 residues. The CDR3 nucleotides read TGTGCCAGCAGCTTGGATAAGATAGCCAAAAACATTCAGTACTTC. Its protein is CASSLDKIAKNIQYF. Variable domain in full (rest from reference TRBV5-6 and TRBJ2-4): DAGVTQSPTHLIKTRGQQVTLRCSPKSGHDTVSWYQQALGQGPQFIFQYYEEEERQRGNFPDRFSGHQFPNYSSELNVNALLLGDSALYLCASSLDKIAKNIQYFGAGTRLSVL.

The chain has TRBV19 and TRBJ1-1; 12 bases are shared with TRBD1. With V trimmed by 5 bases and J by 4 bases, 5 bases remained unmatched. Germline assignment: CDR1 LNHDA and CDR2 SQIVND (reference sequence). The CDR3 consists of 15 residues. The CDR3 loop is CASSRDRGPGTEAFF. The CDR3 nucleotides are TGTGCCAGTAGTCGGGACAGGGGGCCAGGCACTGAAGCTTTCTTT.

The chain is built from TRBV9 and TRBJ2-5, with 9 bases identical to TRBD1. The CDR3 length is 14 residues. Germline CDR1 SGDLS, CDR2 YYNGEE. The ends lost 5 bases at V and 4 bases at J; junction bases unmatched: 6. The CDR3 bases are TGTGCCAGCAGGATACAGGGGGCGGGAGAGACCCAGTACTTC. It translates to CASRIQGAGETQYF.